These 19 T cell receptor beta chains came from one sample sequenced in a study of blood T cell repertoires in COVID-19. The table came from immunoSEQ multiplex PCR; TCRdb's copy has only in-frame clones and leaves some out. The data show approximately 290,000 clones, with more than 65% seen just once and 15% to 18% held by the top ten. Sequencing was carried out using peripheral blood. The source of these receptors is a person between 70 and 80 years old with COVID-19, enrolled during active disease.

The chain couples TRBV7-2 to TRBJ1-2; tentative D call: TRBD1 (6 bases). This CDR3 comprises 15 residues. Per germline, CDR1 SGHTA and CDR2 FQGNSA. V lost 2 bases to trimming and J lost 3 bases, with 13 bases between them. The CDR3 DNA follows: TGTGCCAGCAGCTTACTGGGGGCGGGTGACTATGGCTACACCTTC. Its translation: CASSLLGAGDYGYTF. Based on the CDR3 plus reference TRBV7-2 and TRBJ1-2, the full variable domain is GAGVSQSPSNKVTEKGKDVELRCDPISGHTALYWYRQSLGQGLEFLIYFQGNSAPDKSGLPSDRFSAERTGGSVSTLTIQRTQQEDSAVYLCASSLLGAGDYGYTFGSGTRLTVV.

The rearrangement joins TRBV9 to TRBJ2-5, with D tentatively TRBD1 (6 bases). CDR1 is SGDLS and CDR2 is YYNGEE in the germline V gene. With 0 bases removed from V and 5 bases from J, the gap between germline ends came to 11 bases. CDR3 length: 14 residues. The CDR3 loop is CASSVAGASETQYF. CDR3 DNA sequence: TGTGCCAGCAGCGTAGCAGGGGCAAGTGAGACCCAGTACTTC.

The V gene is TRBV5-5, the J gene TRBJ2-7; D uncertain. The CDR3 runs to 14 residues. The ends were cut back, 4 bases at V and 0 bases at J, with 11 bases in the middle. Germline assignment: CDR1 SGHKS and CDR2 YYEKEE (reference sequence). The CDR3 sequence is CASSPASGSYEQYF. The CDR3 DNA is TGTGCCAGCAGCCCGGCCTCAGGCTCCTACGAGCAGTACTTC.

This clone has a single count. The genes are TRBV2 and TRBJ2-5; 9 bases line up with TRBD2. Germline V gene data show CDR1 as SNHLY and CDR2 as FYNNEI. The CDR3 consists of 20 residues. The V and J ends lost 8 bases and 2 bases, in that order; junction bases with no gene match: 24. This chain's CDR3 is CASYGEGRQTSGRLQETQYF. In DNA form, the CDR3 reads TGTGCCAGCTATGGGGAGGGCAGGCAAACTAGCGGGCGGTTACAAGAGACCCAGTACTTC.

This chain connects TRBV25-1 to TRBJ1-1; possibly TRBD1 for D (5 bases). This CDR3 spans 16 amino acids. The V gene lost 4 bases and the J gene lost 0 bases, with 15 bases spanning the gap. Germline V gives CDR1 MGHDK, CDR2 SYGVNS. CDR3 sequence reads: CASSGPGLMMNTEAFF. In nucleotides, the CDR3 is TGTGCCAGCAGTGGACCGGGACTAATGATGAACACTGAAGCTTTCTTT.

This chain joins TRBV11-3 and TRBJ2-3, with 9 bases fitting TRBD1. The CDR3 runs 13 residues. Trimming took 5 bases from V and 11 from J; bases not matched to a gene: 8. Germline V gene data show CDR1 as SGHNT and CDR2 as YENEEA. The CDR3 DNA sequence: TGTGCCAGCAGCGTCGGGACAGGGTTTGAGCAGTATTTT. Its translation: CASSVGTGFEQYF.

The rearrangement joins TRBV7-3 to TRBJ2-3, with 7 bases fitting TRBD2. Trimming took 5 bases from V and 2 from J; bases not matched to a gene: 4. CDR1 and CDR2 (germline): SGHTA, FQGTGA. This CDR3 contains 14 residues. The CDR3 bases are TGTGCCAGCAGCCCGGGGGGTTACACAGATACGCAGTATTTT. Its translation: CASSPGGYTDTQYF. The full variable domain, with the rest looked up from reference TRBV7-3 and TRBJ2-3, is GAGVSQTPSNKVTEKGKYVELRCDPISGHTALYWYRQSLGQGPEFLIYFQGTGAADDSGLPNDRFFAVRPEGSVSTLKIQRTERGDSAVYLCASSPGGYTDTQYFGPGTRLTVL.

The chain recombines TRBV6-5 with TRBJ2-1; perhaps TRBD1 as D (6 bases). From germline, CDR1 is MNHEY and CDR2 SVGAGI. This CDR3 contains 12 residues. Trimming removed 5 bases at V and 10 bases at J, with 12 bases between. The CDR3 sequence: CASSISGTEQFF. CDR3 bases: TGTGCCAGCAGTATCTCCGGGACAGAGCAGTTCTTC.

A note on this clone: This specimen includes other DNA sequences encoding the same CDR3. This chain connects TRBV5-5 to TRBJ2-5; D is unclear. V was pared by 2 bases and J by 4 bases, with 9 bases between. Germline V gene data show CDR1 as SGHKS and CDR2 as YYEKEE (reference sequence). This CDR3 has 13 amino acids. CDR3 in DNA: TGTGCCAGCAGCTTTGGAGTCCGAGAGACCCAGTACTTC. It is translated as CASSFGVRETQYF. Combining the CDR3 with reference TRBV5-5 and TRBJ2-5 gives the whole variable domain DAGVTQSPTHLIKTRGQQVTLRCSPISGHKSVSWYQQVLGQGPQFIFQYYEKEERGRGNFPDRFSARQFPNYSSELNVNALLLGDSALYLCASSFGVRETQYFGPGTRLLVL.

The V and J genes are TRBV25-1 and TRBJ2-7; 7 bases fit TRBD1. Germline V gene lookup returns CDR1 MGHDK and CDR2 SYGVNS. V lost 0 bases to trimming and J lost 3 bases; unmatched junction nucleotides: 5. CDR3 length equals 15 residues. This CDR3 reads CASSEYANRGYEQYF. The CDR3 DNA sequence: TGTGCCAGCAGTGAATATGCGAACAGGGGCTACGAGCAGTACTTC.

This clone was observed once. The rearrangement uses TRBV7-2 and TRBJ2-1; 10 bases map to TRBD2. This CDR3 contains 16 residues. CDR1 is SGHTA and CDR2 is FQGNSA in the germline V gene. J was trimmed by 2 bases and V by 2 bases; bases with no gene match: 3. CDR3 coding DNA: TGTGCCAGCAGCTTATCCGGGACTAGCGCCTACAATGAGCAGTTCTTC. It yields the protein CASSLSGTSAYNEQFF.

The chain couples TRBV19 to TRBJ2-7; tentative D call: TRBD2 (6 bases). Germline V lookup: CDR1 LNHDA, CDR2 SQIVND (reference sequence). There are 14 residues in the CDR3. V was clipped by 8 bases and J by 1 base, with 15 bases between them. This CDR3 is CASRDKEGSYEQYF. CDR3 nucleotides: TGTGCCAGTCGGGATAAGGAGGGATCCTACGAGCAGTACTTC.

The chain combines TRBV5-1 with TRBJ2-2, with 7 bases lining up with TRBD1. This CDR3 contains 14 residues. The V segment lost 5 bases and the J segment 6 bases; nucleotides outside the gene matches: 7. CDR1 and CDR2 (germline): SGHRS, YFSETQ. CDR3 region: CASRRGQEAGELFF. CDR3 nucleotide sequence: TGCGCCAGCAGAAGGGGGCAGGAGGCCGGGGAGCTGTTTTTT.

The chain recombines TRBV2 with TRBJ2-2, with 8 bases fitting TRBD2. The CDR3 runs 14 residues. Germline V gives CDR1 SNHLY, CDR2 FYNNEI. V was pared by 9 bases and J by 0 bases, with 3 bases of the junction left unmatched. CDR3 loop: CARGGLANTGELFF. CDR3 in DNA: TGTGCCAGGGGGGGACTAGCGAACACCGGGGAGCTGTTTTTT.

The V call is TRBV7-6, the J call TRBJ1-1, with 8 bases lining up with TRBD1. The CDR3 is 15 amino acids. In germline, CDR1 is SGHVS, CDR2 FNYEAQ. V lost 5 bases to trimming and J lost 6 bases; unmatched junction nucleotides: 11. CDR3 nucleotide sequence: TGTGCCAGCAGCGTCGCACAGGGGGGCATTTCTGAAGCTTTCTTT. Translating gives CASSVAQGGISEAFF.

The chain uses TRBV3-1 (or the pseudogene TRBV3-2) and TRBJ2-1; 12 bases map to TRBD2. CDR1 is LGHDT, CDR2 YNNKEL, per germline (reference sequence). V lost 2 bases, J lost 7 bases, and 3 bases stayed unmatched. The length of the CDR3 is 15 residues. CDR3 nucleotide sequence: TGTGCCAGCAGCCAATCGACTAGCGGGGGAAATGAGCAGTTCTTC. Protein sequence: CASSQSTSGGNEQFF.

V usage is TRBV6-5 and J usage is TRBJ2-7; 7 bases are a match to TRBD1. V lost 7 bases and J lost 3; bases outside the gene matches: 9. The CDR3 length is 14 residues. CDR1 is MNHEY, CDR2 SVGAGI, per germline. CDR3 nucleotides: TGTGCCAGCACGCCGGGACAGAAAAGCTACGAGCAGTACTTC. It encodes CASTPGQKSYEQYF.

The rearrangement joins TRBV19 to TRBJ1-2; 8 nucleotides match TRBD1. This CDR3 has 14 amino acids. Germline V gives CDR1 LNHDA, CDR2 SQIVND (reference sequence). Trimming cost V 4 bases and J 8 bases; bases outside gene matches: 9. The DNA of the CDR3 is TGTGCCAGTAGTACGACAGGGGCCCCTATCGGCTACACCTTC. Translation: CASSTTGAPIGYTF.

This sequence joins TRBV4-1 and TRBJ1-1, with D maybe TRBD1 (6 bases). V lost 0 bases, J lost 0 bases, and 17 bases lay in between. The germline V gene has CDR1 MGHRA and CDR2 YSYEKL. This CDR3 has 18 amino acids. CDR3 sequence: CASSQERGAQTVNTEAFF. The CDR3 bases are TGCGCCAGCAGCCAAGAGCGGGGGGCGCAAACTGTGAACACTGAAGCTTTCTTT.